This T cell receptor (beta chain) was recovered during a study of blood T cell repertoires in COVID-19. How the authors handled the data: Amplification from reference gene primers served as the basis for estimated nucleated cell counts. Assay used: immunoSEQ multiplex PCR; TCRdb lists only in-frame clones, some missing. V and J calls and clone size come straight from that table; D and trimming were deduced from the DNA. The sample has more than 300,000 clones, around 84% seen once. CDR1 and CDR2 (germline): KGHDR, SFDVKD. The CDR3 totals 16 residues. V was pared by 4 bases and J by 2 bases, with 17 bases between. Residents of about two dozen US areas, aged about 18 to 89 years, made up the participants.

The sample taken for sequencing was PBMCs or T cells enriched from blood (not recorded which). The J gene is TRBJ2-7, the V gene TRBV24-1; tentative D call: TRBD1 (6 bases). This receptor was identified in a woman aged 18-30 years who had recovered from COVID-19. Here the CDR3 reads CATSDPLRTDTYEQYF. The CDR3 coding sequence is TGTGCCACCAGTGACCCCCTGAGGACAGATACCTACGAGCAGTACTTC.